The rows below give T cell receptor beta chains drawn from one sample of a study of T cells in Graves' hyperthyroidism and ophthalmopathy. TCRdb re-called the multiplex PCR reads through MiXCR, storing one row per CDR3 protein. Among around 360,000 distinct CDR3 sequences listed, roughly 15% were seen once. The sample consisted of blood. The receptors shown here come from a woman aged 55 to 70 with Graves' ophthalmopathy. The CDR3 runs from the conserved cysteine through the conserved F or W. Each record gives: D gene, V gene, clone size, J gene, CDR3 DNA, CDR3 protein. A D gene is named only where the DNA matches it firmly. Rows give clone size only sometimes, using once, few, many, or a class for an expanded clone.

d_gene: .; v_gene: TRBV28; abundance: .; j_gene: TRBJ2-1; CDR3nt: TGTGCCAGCAGTCTAGACGCTGAGCAGTTCTTC; CDR3aa: CASSLDAEQFF
d_gene: .; v_gene: TRBV5-5; abundance: many; j_gene: TRBJ2-3; CDR3nt: TGTGCCAGCAGCATCCTTCCCGGAAGGTCGTATTTT; CDR3aa: CASSILPGRSYF
d_gene: .; v_gene: TRBV7-2; abundance: many; j_gene: TRBJ2-3; CDR3nt: TGTGCCAGCAGTTTCCCCGAGCGCTCCACAGATACGCAGTATTTT; CDR3aa: CASSFPERSTDTQYF
d_gene: .; v_gene: TRBV9; abundance: few; j_gene: TRBJ2-5; CDR3nt: TGTGCCACACTGGGTGGGTCATTAGCCCAAGAGACCCAGTACTTC; CDR3aa: CATLGGSLAQETQYF
d_gene: TRBD2; v_gene: TRBV7-2; abundance: .; j_gene: TRBJ2-7; CDR3nt: TGTGCCAGCAGCTACGGACTAGCGGGAGCCCCCAGCTACGAGCAGTACTTC; CDR3aa: CASSYGLAGAPSYEQYF
d_gene: TRBD2; v_gene: TRBV7-9; abundance: many; j_gene: TRBJ2-2; CDR3nt: TGTGCCAGCAGCCTCACTTGGACTAGCGGGAACACCGGGGAGCTGTTTTTT; CDR3aa: CASSLTWTSGNTGELFF
d_gene: .; v_gene: TRBV20-1; abundance: few; j_gene: TRBJ2-2; CDR3nt: TGCAGTGCTGGAGGGGGAGGGACCTACGGGGAGCTGTTTTTT; CDR3aa: CSAGGGGTYGELFF
d_gene: TRBD2; v_gene: TRBV20-1; abundance: many; j_gene: TRBJ2-1; CDR3nt: TGCAGTCCCCCAGTAGCGGGAATTTACAATGAGCAGTTCTTC; CDR3aa: CSPPVAGIYNEQFF
d_gene: TRBD2; v_gene: TRBV20-1; abundance: few; j_gene: TRBJ2-1; CDR3nt: TGCAGTGCTAGCCCCGGGACTAGCGTTTGGGAGCAGTTCTTC; CDR3aa: CSASPGTSVWEQFF
d_gene: TRBD1; v_gene: TRBV4-1; abundance: .; j_gene: TRBJ2-1; CDR3nt: TGCGCCAGCAGCCCAGGACAGGGATTCTACAATGAGCAGTTCTTC; CDR3aa: CASSPGQGFYNEQFF
d_gene: .; v_gene: TRBV12-3/TRBV12-4; abundance: many; j_gene: TRBJ1-1; CDR3nt: TGTGCCAGCAGCTACAGGGTGTTAATTGATGAAGCTTTCTTT; CDR3aa: CASSYRVLIDEAFF
d_gene: .; v_gene: TRBV7-9; abundance: once; j_gene: TRBJ2-5; CDR3nt: TGTGCCAGCAGCTTAAGTCCAATCCAAGAGACCCAGTACTTC; CDR3aa: CASSLSPIQETQYF
d_gene: .; v_gene: TRBV27; abundance: few; j_gene: TRBJ2-6; CDR3nt: TGTGCCAGCCGTTCTGCGGGCACGAACTCTGGGGCCAACGTCCTGACTTTC; CDR3aa: CASRSAGTNSGANVLTF
d_gene: TRBD1; v_gene: TRBV6-2/TRBV6-3; abundance: few; j_gene: TRBJ1-5; CDR3nt: TGTGCCAGCAGCAACCGGGACAGGGGCAATCAGCCCCAGCATTTT; CDR3aa: CASSNRDRGNQPQHF
d_gene: TRBD1; v_gene: TRBV11-2; abundance: .; j_gene: TRBJ2-7; CDR3nt: TGTGCCAGCAGCTCGGACAGGGTTGACTACGAGCAGTACTTC; CDR3aa: CASSSDRVDYEQYF
d_gene: TRBD2; v_gene: TRBV20-1; abundance: many; j_gene: TRBJ2-3; CDR3nt: TGCAGTGCTCAGACTAGCGGGAGGGGGACAGATACGCAGTATTTT; CDR3aa: CSAQTSGRGTDTQYF
d_gene: TRBD2; v_gene: TRBV20-1; abundance: many; j_gene: TRBJ2-1; CDR3nt: TGCAGTGCTAGAGGGACTAGCGGGAGTTCCTACAATGAGCAGTTCTTC; CDR3aa: CSARGTSGSSYNEQFF
d_gene: .; v_gene: TRBV29-1; abundance: .; j_gene: TRBJ2-3; CDR3nt: TGCAGCGTTGAAGGAGTGGCTCAGGGAATAGGAACAGATACGCAGTATTTT; CDR3aa: CSVEGVAQGIGTDTQYF
d_gene: TRBD2; v_gene: TRBV3-1; abundance: many; j_gene: TRBJ2-1; CDR3nt: TGTGCCAGCAGCCAAGTACCCTCTGAGCGGGAGGGCGTTAATGAGCAGTTCTTC; CDR3aa: CASSQVPSEREGVNEQFF
d_gene: .; v_gene: TRBV11-3; abundance: once; j_gene: TRBJ2-2; CDR3nt: TGTGCCAGCAGCCCAGGACCCACGGGGATCACCGGGGAGCTGTTTTTT; CDR3aa: CASSPGPTGITGELFF
d_gene: TRBD2; v_gene: TRBV28; abundance: few; j_gene: TRBJ2-1; CDR3nt: TGTGCCAGCAGTTTAAGGCTAGCGGGAGGGCATGAGCAGTTCTTC; CDR3aa: CASSLRLAGGHEQFF
d_gene: TRBD2; v_gene: TRBV20-1; abundance: .; j_gene: TRBJ2-7; CDR3nt: TGCAGTGCTAGAGATACTAGCGGCTCCTACGAGCAGTACTTC; CDR3aa: CSARDTSGSYEQYF
d_gene: .; v_gene: TRBV20-1; abundance: few; j_gene: TRBJ2-3; CDR3nt: TGCAGTGCTAGAGATTCGGCAGATACGCAGTATTTT; CDR3aa: CSARDSADTQYF
d_gene: TRBD1; v_gene: TRBV18; abundance: .; j_gene: TRBJ2-1; CDR3nt: TGTGCCAGCTCACCGCCCGGGACAGGGTGGGATGAGCAGTTCTTC; CDR3aa: CASSPPGTGWDEQFF
d_gene: .; v_gene: TRBV25-1; abundance: .; j_gene: TRBJ2-1; CDR3nt: TGTGCCAGCAGTGAAGTGGGACCGAACAATGAGCAGTTCTTC; CDR3aa: CASSEVGPNNEQFF
d_gene: .; v_gene: TRBV5-4; abundance: few; j_gene: TRBJ2-2; CDR3nt: TGTGCCAGCAGCCCTAGGACAGCCGGGGAGCTGTTTTTT; CDR3aa: CASSPRTAGELFF
d_gene: .; v_gene: TRBV20-1; abundance: many; j_gene: TRBJ2-7; CDR3nt: TGCAGTGCTAGTTCCAGGGGTGGCGAGCAGTACTTC; CDR3aa: CSASSRGGEQYF
d_gene: .; v_gene: TRBV5-6; abundance: many; j_gene: TRBJ2-7; CDR3nt: TGTGCCAGCAGTCGATGGGGTCGTGGGGTATCCTACGAGCAGTACTTC; CDR3aa: CASSRWGRGVSYEQYF
d_gene: TRBD1; v_gene: TRBV5-1; abundance: .; j_gene: TRBJ2-1; CDR3nt: TGCGCCAGCAGCGAACCGGGACAGGGGGCGAATGCCTACAATGAGCAGTTCTTC; CDR3aa: CASSEPGQGANAYNEQFF
d_gene: .; v_gene: TRBV11-2; abundance: few; j_gene: TRBJ1-2; CDR3nt: TGTGCCAGCAGCCCCCTTGGGGTATTCTATGGCTACACCTTC; CDR3aa: CASSPLGVFYGYTF
d_gene: TRBD1; v_gene: TRBV2; abundance: many; j_gene: TRBJ2-2; CDR3nt: TGTGCCAGCGTGCCGGGACAGGGGAACACCGGGGAGCTGTTTTTT; CDR3aa: CASVPGQGNTGELFF
d_gene: .; v_gene: TRBV7-8; abundance: many; j_gene: TRBJ2-7; CDR3nt: TGTGCCAGCAGCCTCCTCCGCGCGGACCCTGCCTACGAGCAGTACTTC; CDR3aa: CASSLLRADPAYEQYF
d_gene: .; v_gene: TRBV5-1; abundance: .; j_gene: TRBJ1-3; CDR3nt: TGCGCCAGCAGCCCGACAGGAGCACTATTACATTTT; CDR3aa: CASSPTGALLHF
d_gene: .; v_gene: TRBV5-1; abundance: many; j_gene: TRBJ2-7; CDR3nt: TGCGCCAGCAGCCCGTCGGGGGAGAGCTCCTACGAGCAGTACTTC; CDR3aa: CASSPSGESSYEQYF
d_gene: .; v_gene: TRBV9; abundance: few; j_gene: TRBJ2-7; CDR3nt: TGTGCCAGCAGTGTAGGTGGTCAGGGATCCGAGCAGTACTTC; CDR3aa: CASSVGGQGSEQYF
d_gene: TRBD1; v_gene: TRBV10-1; abundance: medium-sized; j_gene: TRBJ2-7; CDR3nt: TGCGCCAGCAGTGAGTCCGGGACAGGGGGCTGGAACGAGCAGTACTTC; CDR3aa: CASSESGTGGWNEQYF
d_gene: .; v_gene: TRBV5-1; abundance: many; j_gene: TRBJ2-1; CDR3nt: TGCGCCAGCAGCTTGAGGGCGGGACCGCAGAATGAGCAGTTCTTC; CDR3aa: CASSLRAGPQNEQFF
d_gene: .; v_gene: TRBV11-2; abundance: .; j_gene: TRBJ2-1; CDR3nt: TGTGCCAGCAGGAGCGGGCCCTACAATGAGCAGTTCTTC; CDR3aa: CASRSGPYNEQFF
d_gene: .; v_gene: TRBV2; abundance: many; j_gene: TRBJ2-3; CDR3nt: TGTGCCAGCAGTGAAAACTATAGCACAGATACGCAGTATTTT; CDR3aa: CASSENYSTDTQYF
d_gene: .; v_gene: TRBV20-1; abundance: few; j_gene: TRBJ2-2; CDR3nt: TGCAGTGCTAGTGGAAACCAGCTTGGCGGGGAGCTGTTTTTT; CDR3aa: CSASGNQLGGELFF
d_gene: .; v_gene: TRBV20-1; abundance: .; j_gene: TRBJ1-4; CDR3nt: TGCAGTGCTAGAGACCGACAGGCAACTAATGAAAAACTGTTTTTT; CDR3aa: CSARDRQATNEKLFF
d_gene: TRBD2; v_gene: TRBV29-1; abundance: .; j_gene: TRBJ2-7; CDR3nt: TGCAGCGTTGTACCGAGCGGGAGGCCCTCCTACGAGCAGTACTTC; CDR3aa: CSVVPSGRPSYEQYF